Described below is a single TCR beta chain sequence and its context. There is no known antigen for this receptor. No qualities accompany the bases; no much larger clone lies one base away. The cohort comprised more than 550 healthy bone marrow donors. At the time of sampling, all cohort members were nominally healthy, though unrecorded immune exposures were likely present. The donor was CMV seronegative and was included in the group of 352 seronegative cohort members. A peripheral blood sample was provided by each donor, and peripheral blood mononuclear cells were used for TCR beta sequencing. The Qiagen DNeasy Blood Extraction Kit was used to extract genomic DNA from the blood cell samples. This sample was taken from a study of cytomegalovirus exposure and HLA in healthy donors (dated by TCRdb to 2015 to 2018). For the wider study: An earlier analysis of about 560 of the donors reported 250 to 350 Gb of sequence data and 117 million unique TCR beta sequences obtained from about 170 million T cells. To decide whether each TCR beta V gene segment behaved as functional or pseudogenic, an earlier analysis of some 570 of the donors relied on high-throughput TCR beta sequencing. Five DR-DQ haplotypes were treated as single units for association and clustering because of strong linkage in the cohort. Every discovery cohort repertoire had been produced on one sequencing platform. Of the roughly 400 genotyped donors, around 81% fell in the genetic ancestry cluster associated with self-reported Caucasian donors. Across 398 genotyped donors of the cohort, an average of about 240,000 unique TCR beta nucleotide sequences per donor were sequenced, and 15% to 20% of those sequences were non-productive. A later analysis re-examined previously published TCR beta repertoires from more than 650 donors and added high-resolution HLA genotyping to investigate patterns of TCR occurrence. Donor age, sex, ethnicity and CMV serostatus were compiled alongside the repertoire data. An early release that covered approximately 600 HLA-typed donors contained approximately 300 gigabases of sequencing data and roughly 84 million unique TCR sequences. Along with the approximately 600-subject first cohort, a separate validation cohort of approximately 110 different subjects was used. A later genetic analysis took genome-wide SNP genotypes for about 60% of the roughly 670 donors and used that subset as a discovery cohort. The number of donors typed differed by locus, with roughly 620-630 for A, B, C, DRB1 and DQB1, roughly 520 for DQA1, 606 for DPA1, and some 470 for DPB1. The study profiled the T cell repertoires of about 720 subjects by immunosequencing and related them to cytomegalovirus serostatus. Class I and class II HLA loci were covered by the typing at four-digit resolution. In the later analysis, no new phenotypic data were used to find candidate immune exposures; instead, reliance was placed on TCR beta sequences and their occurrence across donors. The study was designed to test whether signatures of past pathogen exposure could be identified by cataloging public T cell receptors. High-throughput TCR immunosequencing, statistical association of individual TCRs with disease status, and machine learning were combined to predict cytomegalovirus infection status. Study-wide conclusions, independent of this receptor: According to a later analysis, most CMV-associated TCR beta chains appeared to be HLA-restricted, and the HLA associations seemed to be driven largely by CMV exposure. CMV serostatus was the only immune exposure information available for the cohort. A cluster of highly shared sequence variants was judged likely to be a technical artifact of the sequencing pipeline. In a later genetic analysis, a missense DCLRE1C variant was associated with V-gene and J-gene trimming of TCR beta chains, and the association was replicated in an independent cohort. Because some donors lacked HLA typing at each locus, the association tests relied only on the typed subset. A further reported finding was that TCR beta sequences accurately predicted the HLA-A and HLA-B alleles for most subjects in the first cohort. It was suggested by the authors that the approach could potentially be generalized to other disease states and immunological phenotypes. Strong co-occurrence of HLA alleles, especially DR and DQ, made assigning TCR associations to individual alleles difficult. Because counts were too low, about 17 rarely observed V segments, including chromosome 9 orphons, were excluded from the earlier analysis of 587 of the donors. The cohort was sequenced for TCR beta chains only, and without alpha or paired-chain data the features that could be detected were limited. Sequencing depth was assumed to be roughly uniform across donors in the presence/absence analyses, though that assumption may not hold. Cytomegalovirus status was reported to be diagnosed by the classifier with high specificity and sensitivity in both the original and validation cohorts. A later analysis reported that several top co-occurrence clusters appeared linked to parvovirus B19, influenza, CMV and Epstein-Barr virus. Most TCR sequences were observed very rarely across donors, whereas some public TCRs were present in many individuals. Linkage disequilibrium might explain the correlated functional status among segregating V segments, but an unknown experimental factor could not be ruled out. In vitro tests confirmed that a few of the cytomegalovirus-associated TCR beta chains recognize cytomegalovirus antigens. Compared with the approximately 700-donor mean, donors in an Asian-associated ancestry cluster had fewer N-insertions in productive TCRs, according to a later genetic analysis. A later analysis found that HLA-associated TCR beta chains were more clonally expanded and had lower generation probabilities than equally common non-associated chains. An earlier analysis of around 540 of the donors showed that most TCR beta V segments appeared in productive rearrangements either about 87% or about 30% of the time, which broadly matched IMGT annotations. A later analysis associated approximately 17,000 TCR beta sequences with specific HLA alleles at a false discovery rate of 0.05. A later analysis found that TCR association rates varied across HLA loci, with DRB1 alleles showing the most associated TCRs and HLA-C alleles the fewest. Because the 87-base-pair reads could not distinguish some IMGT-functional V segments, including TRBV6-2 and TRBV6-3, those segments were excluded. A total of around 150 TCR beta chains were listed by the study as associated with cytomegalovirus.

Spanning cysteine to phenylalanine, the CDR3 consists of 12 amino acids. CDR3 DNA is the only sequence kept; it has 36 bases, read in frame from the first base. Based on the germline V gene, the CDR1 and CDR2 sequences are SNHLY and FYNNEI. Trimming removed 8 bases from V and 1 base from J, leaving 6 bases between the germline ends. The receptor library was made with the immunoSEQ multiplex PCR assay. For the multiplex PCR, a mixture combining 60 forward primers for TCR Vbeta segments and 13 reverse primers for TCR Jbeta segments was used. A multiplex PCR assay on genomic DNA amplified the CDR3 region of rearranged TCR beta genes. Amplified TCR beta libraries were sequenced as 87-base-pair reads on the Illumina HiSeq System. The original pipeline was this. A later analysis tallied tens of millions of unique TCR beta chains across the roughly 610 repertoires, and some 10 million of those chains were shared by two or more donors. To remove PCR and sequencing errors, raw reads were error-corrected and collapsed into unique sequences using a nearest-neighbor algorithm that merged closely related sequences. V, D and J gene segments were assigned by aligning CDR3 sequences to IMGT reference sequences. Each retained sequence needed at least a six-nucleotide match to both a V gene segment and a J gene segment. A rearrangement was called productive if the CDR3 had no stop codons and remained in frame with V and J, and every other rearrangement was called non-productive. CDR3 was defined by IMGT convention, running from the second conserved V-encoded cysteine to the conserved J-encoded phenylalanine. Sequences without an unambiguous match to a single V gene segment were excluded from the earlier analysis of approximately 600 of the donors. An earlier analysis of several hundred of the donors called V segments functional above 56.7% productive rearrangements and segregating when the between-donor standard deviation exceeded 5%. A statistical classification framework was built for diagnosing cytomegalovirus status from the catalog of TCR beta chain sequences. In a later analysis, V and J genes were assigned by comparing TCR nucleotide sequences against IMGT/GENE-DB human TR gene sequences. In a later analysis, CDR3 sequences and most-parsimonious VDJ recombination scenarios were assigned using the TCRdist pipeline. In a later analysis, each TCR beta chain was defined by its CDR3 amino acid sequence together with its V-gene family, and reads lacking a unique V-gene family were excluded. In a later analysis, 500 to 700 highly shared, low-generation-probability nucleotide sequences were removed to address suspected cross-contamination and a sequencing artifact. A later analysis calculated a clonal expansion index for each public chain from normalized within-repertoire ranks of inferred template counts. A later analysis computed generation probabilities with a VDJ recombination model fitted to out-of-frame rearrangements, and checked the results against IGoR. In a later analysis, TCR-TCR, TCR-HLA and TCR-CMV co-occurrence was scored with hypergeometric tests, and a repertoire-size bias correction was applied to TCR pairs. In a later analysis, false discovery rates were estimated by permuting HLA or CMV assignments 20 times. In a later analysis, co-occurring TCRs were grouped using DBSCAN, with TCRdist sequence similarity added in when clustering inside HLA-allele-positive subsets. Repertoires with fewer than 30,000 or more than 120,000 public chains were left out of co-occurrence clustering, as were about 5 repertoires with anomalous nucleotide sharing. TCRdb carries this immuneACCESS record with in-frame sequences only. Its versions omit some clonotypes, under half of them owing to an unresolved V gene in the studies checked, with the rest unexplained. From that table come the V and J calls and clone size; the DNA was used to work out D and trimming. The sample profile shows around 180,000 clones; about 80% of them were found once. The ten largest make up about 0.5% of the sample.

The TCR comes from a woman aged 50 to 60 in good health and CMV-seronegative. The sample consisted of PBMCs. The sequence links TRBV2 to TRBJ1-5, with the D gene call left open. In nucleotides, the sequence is TGTGCCAGCCAAGAGAGCAATCAGCCCCAGCATTTT. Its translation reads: CASQESNQPQHF.